This passage covers 3 T cell receptor beta chains from one sample sequenced in a study of T cell repertoires in ileal Crohn's disease (dated by TCRdb to between 2018 and 2021). Receptors were amplified or captured by the immunoSEQ multiplex PCR assay. TCRdb re-hosts the immuneACCESS table, in-frame sequences only. Its copies lack some clones; in the studies checked, an unresolved V gene accounts for under half of them, and the cause for the rest is not known. The sample table lists approximately 13,000 clones, 60% to 70% of them with a count of one. 8.6% of the sample goes to the ten largest clones. According to the study, the label for this sample's time point signals: neoterminal ileum biopsy at postoperative endoscopy, about 6 months after surgery. Sequences were obtained from ileal tissue. The receptors here all came from an adult with Crohn's disease.

This clone was observed a handful of times. The V call is TRBV5-1, the J call TRBJ2-1, with 8 bases that match TRBD2. Germline CDR1 SGHRS, CDR2 YFSETQ. CDR3 length equals 17 residues. J gave up 11 bases and V 2 bases, and 18 bases lay outside the gene matches. CDR3 in amino acids: CASSFIGGGSGDDKQFF. CDR3 nucleotides: TGCGCCAGCAGCTTTATTGGCGGGGGGTCCGGTGACGATAAGCAGTTCTTC.

The chain employs TRBV6-5 and TRBJ2-7; 8 nucleotides align to TRBD2. V dropped 0 bases and J dropped 4; count of bases not matched to a gene: 5. From germline, CDR1 is MNHEY and CDR2 SVGAGI. CDR3 length: 15 residues. CDR3 region: CASSYSFGGAYEQYF. CDR3 coding DNA: TGTGCCAGCAGTTACTCCTTCGGGGGGGCTTACGAGCAGTACTTC.

The J gene is TRBJ2-3, the V gene TRBV5-8; D could derive from TRBD1 or TRBD2 (5 bases each). The germline V and J ends were trimmed by 6 bases and 4 bases, with 18 bases remaining between them. The CDR3 is 15 residues long. Germline-derived CDR1 and CDR2 are SGHTS and YDEGEE. The CDR3 loop reads CASISGTLRADTQYF. The CDR3 nucleotides are TGTGCCAGCATCTCCGGGACCCTGAGGGCAGATACGCAGTATTTT.